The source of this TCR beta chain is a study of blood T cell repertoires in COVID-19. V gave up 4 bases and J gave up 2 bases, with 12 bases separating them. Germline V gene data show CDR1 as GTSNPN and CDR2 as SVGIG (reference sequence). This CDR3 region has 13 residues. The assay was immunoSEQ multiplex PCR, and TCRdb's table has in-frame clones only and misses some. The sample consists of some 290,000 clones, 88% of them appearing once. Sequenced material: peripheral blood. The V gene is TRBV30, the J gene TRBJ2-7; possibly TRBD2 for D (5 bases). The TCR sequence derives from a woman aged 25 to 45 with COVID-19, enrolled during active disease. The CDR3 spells CAWNPSWAYEQYF. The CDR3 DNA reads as TGTGCCTGGAACCCTAGCTGGGCCTACGAGCAGTACTTC.